Each of the 11 T cell receptor beta chains below was sequenced from the same sample in a study of T cell clones after liver transplantation. TCRdb keeps only in-frame clones here, not all; method: immunoSEQ multiplex PCR. Of around 60,000 clones listed, 65% to 75% are singletons. The source was CD4+ T cells from blood, collected before liver transplant. Receptors originate from a human donor who received a liver transplant.

This clone was seen a handful of times. This rearrangement joins TRBV30 to TRBJ1-1; 9 bases match TRBD1. Germline trimming cut 1 base from V and 3 bases from J; bases unmatched to any gene: 6. Germline CDR1 and CDR2: GTSNPN and SVGIG (reference sequence). This CDR3 comprises 15 residues. The DNA of the CDR3 is TGTGCCTGGAGTGGCAAGGACAGGGGTTACACTGAAGCTTTCTTT. Its protein is CAWSGKDRGYTEAFF.

This chain links TRBV5-6 with TRBJ1-1; possible D gene TRBD1, 5 bases. CDR1 and CDR2 (germline): SGHDT, YYEEEE. The V gene lost 4 bases and the J gene lost 3 bases, with 16 bases spanning the gap. The CDR3 runs 15 residues. CDR3 sequence (DNA): TGTGCCAGCAGCCTGGAGGAGGGGATTTACACTGAAGCTTTCTTT. This sequence encodes CASSLEEGIYTEAFF.

The chain carries TRBV5-6 and TRBJ1-6, with D possibly TRBD1 on 5 matching bases. V lost 6 bases to trimming and J lost 10 bases, with 17 bases between them. CDR1 is SGHDT, CDR2 YYEEEE, per germline. This CDR3 comprises 14 residues. CDR3 loop: CASTQAGIRSPLHF. The CDR3, as DNA: TGTGCCAGCACCCAGGCAGGGATACGATCACCCCTCCACTTT.

The chain links TRBV5-4 to TRBJ2-5; D remains unclear. With 4 bases removed from V and 5 bases from J, the gap between germline ends came to 12 bases. Germline CDR1 is SGHNT and CDR2 is YYREEE (reference sequence). CDR3 length: 13 amino acids. The CDR3 nucleotides read TGTGCCAGCAGCCCACTTCCCTCCGAGACCCAGTACTTC. Its protein is CASSPLPSETQYF. Supplemented by reference TRBV5-4 and TRBJ2-5, the full variable domain reads ETGVTQSPTHLIKTRGQQVTLRCSSQSGHNTVSWYQQALGQGPQFIFQYYREEENGRGNFPPRFSGLQFPNYSSELNVNALELDDSALYLCASSPLPSETQYFGPGTRLLVL.

In this sample, this clone turned up a few times. The chain links TRBV19 to TRBJ1-6; TRBD1 matches 7 bases. V was pared by 5 bases and J by 9 bases, with 10 bases of the junction left unmatched. The germline gives CDR1 LNHDA, CDR2 SQIVND (reference sequence). The CDR3 is made up of 15 amino acids. The DNA for the CDR3 is TGTGCCAGTAGTTTCCGAGAAGGGGGCGGTTCACCCCTCCACTTT. Amino acids: CASSFREGGGSPLHF.

J is TRBJ2-3 and V is TRBV28; D is unresolved. Trimming stripped 4 bases from V and 5 bases from J, with 4 bases between. Germline V gene sequence: CDR1 MDHEN, CDR2 SYDVKM. This CDR3 comprises 11 residues. The CDR3 reads CASSYQDTQYF. In DNA, the CDR3 is TGTGCCAGCAGTTATCAAGATACGCAGTATTTT.

The V and J genes are TRBV28 and TRBJ1-2; possible D gene TRBD1, 6 bases. CDR3 length: 15 residues. The germline CDR1 and CDR2 sequences are MDHEN and SYDVKM. Trimming removed 4 bases from V and 5 bases from J, with 17 bases in between. The CDR3 sequence is CASSSRWGQEYGYTF. The CDR3 bases are TGTGCCAGCAGTTCGCGCTGGGGGCAGGAATATGGCTACACCTTC.

This clone appeared a few times. The chain couples TRBV19 to TRBJ2-7; TRBD2 might be the D (5 bases). The CDR3 loop spans 12 amino acids. The germline V and J ends were trimmed by 10 bases and 7 bases, with 17 bases remaining between them. The germline V gene encodes CDR1 LNHDA and CDR2 SQIVND (reference sequence). The CDR3 sequence is CATRTGRSEQYF. The CDR3 bases are TGTGCCACTAGGACGGGAAGAAGTGAGCAGTACTTC.

The J gene is TRBJ1-4, the V gene TRBV4-2; 7 nucleotides match TRBD1. Germline values: CDR1 LGHNA, CDR2 YNFKEQ. The CDR3 runs to 15 residues. Trimming took 6 bases from V and 4 from J; bases not matched to a gene: 8. The CDR3 sequence is CASRLRDSFNEKLFF. CDR3 DNA: TGTGCCAGCAGACTCCGGGACAGCTTTAATGAAAAACTGTTTTTT.

This clone appeared a few times. V gene TRBV5-7 combines with J gene TRBJ1-5; possibly TRBD1 for D (5 bases). TRBV5-7 is designated an ORF whose function remains uncertain. The CDR3 spans 14 residues. V was cut by 1 base and J by 3 bases, with 8 bases left in between. The chain's CDR3 is CASSLQGLNQPQHF. CDR3 bases: TGTGCCAGCAGCTTGCAGGGTCTCAATCAGCCCCAGCATTTT.

The chain combines TRBV30 with TRBJ1-6; D gene unclear. Germline-derived CDR1 and CDR2 are GTSNPN and SVGIG (reference sequence). The CDR3 length is 14 residues. Between the trimmed V and J ends, which lost 0 bases and 10 bases, there was a span of 13 bases. CDR3 DNA sequence: TGTGCCTGGAGTGTAAGCGGTCGCGGGTCACCCCTCCACTTT. Its protein product is CAWSVSGRGSPLHF.